Shown below are 31 T cell receptor beta chains from a single sample sequenced in a study of blood T cell repertoires in COVID-19. The protocol was immunoSEQ multiplex PCR, while the TCRdb copy is restricted to in-frame clones and leaves out a portion. In the table there are some 120,000 clones, around 87% of which are singletons. Specimen: peripheral blood. These receptors all come from a man between 70 and 80 years old with active or convalescent COVID-19.

The CDR3 sequence is CASRGRGSPLHF. DNA for the CDR3: TGTGCCAGCAGGGGGCGAGGATCACCCCTCCACTTT. The chain joins TRBV3-1 (or the pseudogene TRBV3-2) to TRBJ1-6; D might be TRBD1 (5 bases). The V gene lost 6 bases and the J gene lost 10 bases, with 10 bases spanning the gap. The CDR3 extends over 12 amino acids. CDR1 is LGHDT, CDR2 YNNKEL, per germline (reference sequence).

This sequence joins TRBV11-2 and TRBJ2-1; 8 bases match TRBD2. V dropped 5 bases and J dropped 8; count of bases not matched to a gene: 8. The CDR3 runs 14 residues. Looked up from germline, CDR1 is SGHAT and CDR2 is FQNNGV. CDR3 residues: CASSPRREGDEQFF. The CDR3 nucleotides are TGTGCCAGCAGCCCCCGTCGGGAGGGCGATGAGCAGTTCTTC.

The chain links TRBV28 to TRBJ1-1, with 7 bases matching TRBD1. The CDR3 spans 14 residues. Losses at the gene ends were 2 bases for V and 7 bases for J; bases not matched to a gene: 7. Germline V lookup: CDR1 MDHEN, CDR2 SYDVKM. In DNA form, the CDR3 reads TGTGCCAGCAGTTTACTAGACAGGGTTAATGAAGCTTTCTTT. Translating gives CASSLLDRVNEAFF.

The rearrangement joins TRBV28 to TRBJ1-6; a weak D match, TRBD1 (6 bases). Deletions cut 8 bases from V and 7 bases from J, with 12 bases between. This CDR3 comprises 13 residues. CDR1 is MDHEN, CDR2 SYDVKM, per germline. CDR3 loop: CASGTGMNSPLHF. CDR3 bases: TGTGCCAGCGGTACAGGGATGAATTCACCCCTCCACTTT. Full variable domain (outside the CDR3, taken from reference TRBV28 and TRBJ1-6): DVKVTQSSRYLVKRTGEKVFLECVQDMDHENMFWYRQDPGLGLRLIYFSYDVKMKEKGDIPEGYSVSREKKERFSLILESASTNQTSMYLCASGTGMNSPLHFGNGTRLTVT.

This clone appeared a single time. This chain uses TRBV27 with TRBJ2-7; tentative D call: TRBD2 (5 bases). V lost 4 bases to trimming and J lost 3 bases, with 16 bases between them. Germline V gene lookup returns CDR1 MNHEY and CDR2 SMNVEV (reference sequence). The CDR3 has 15 residues. The CDR3 spells CASSSYLGADYEQYF. The CDR3 nucleotides are TGTGCCAGCAGTTCATATCTAGGAGCGGACTACGAGCAGTACTTC.

The chain recombines TRBV28 with TRBJ2-5, with D possibly TRBD1 on 5 matching bases. Germline V gene lookup returns CDR1 MDHEN and CDR2 SYDVKM. This CDR3 spans 14 amino acids. Trimming shortened V by 4 bases and J by 6 bases, and 15 bases separated the two germline ends. CDR3 sequence reads: CASSWAGNLQTQYF. In DNA form, the CDR3 reads TGTGCCAGCAGTTGGGCAGGGAATCTTCAGACCCAGTACTTC.

Only a few counts were recorded for this clone. This chain connects TRBV3-1 (or the pseudogene TRBV3-2) to TRBJ1-5, with D possibly TRBD1 on 6 matching bases. CDR1 and CDR2 (germline): LGHDT, YNNKEL (reference sequence). CDR3 length: 16 amino acids. V was pared by 4 bases and J by 3 bases, with 16 bases between. DNA of the CDR3: TGTGCCAGCAGCCCGATCGGACAGAACGACAATCAGCCCCAGCATTTT. It specifies CASSPIGQNDNQPQHF.

The gene calls are TRBV19 and TRBJ1-2; maybe TRBD1 (5 bases). V gave up 8 bases and J gave up 7 bases, with 14 bases separating them. This CDR3 is 12 amino acids long. Germline CDR1 LNHDA, CDR2 SQIVND (reference sequence). This CDR3 is CASEAQAGGYTF. CDR3 nucleotide sequence: TGTGCCAGTGAAGCACAGGCCGGTGGCTACACCTTC.

The V call is TRBV4-1, the J call TRBJ1-2; TRBD1 aligns across 9 bases. Trimming cost V 2 bases and J 5 bases; bases outside gene matches: 9. Per germline, CDR1 MGHRA and CDR2 YSYEKL. The CDR3 runs to 16 residues. Here the CDR3 DNA reads TGCGCCAGCAGCCAACAGGGACAGGGAGAGCGGTATGGCTACACCTTC. Its translation: CASSQQGQGERYGYTF.

J is TRBJ2-7 and V is TRBV30; 11 bases match TRBD2. Trimming took 7 bases from V and 4 from J; bases not matched to a gene: 3. The germline V gene encodes CDR1 GTSNPN and CDR2 SVGIG (reference sequence). There are 12 residues in the CDR3. DNA for the CDR3: TGTGCCTTAGCGGGAGGGGATTACGAGCAGTACTTC. Its translation: CALAGGDYEQYF.

CDR3 DNA: TGTGCCAGTTTAAGCGAGGGAAAACCTAACTATGGCTACACCTTC. Translation gives CASLSEGKPNYGYTF. The chain joins TRBV19 to TRBJ1-2; D unresolved. Trimming shortened V by 8 bases and J by 0 bases, and 16 bases separated the two germline ends. CDR1 and CDR2 from the germline V gene are LNHDA and SQIVND (reference sequence). The CDR3 runs 15 residues. Using reference TRBV19 and TRBJ1-2 for the parts outside the CDR3, the full variable domain is DGGITQSPKYLFRKEGQNVTLSCEQNLNHDAMYWYRQDPGQGLRLIYYSQIVNDFQKGDIAEGYSVSREKKESFPLTVTSAQKNPTAFYLCASLSEGKPNYGYTFGSGTRLTVV.

This sequence joins TRBV15 and TRBJ1-2; D may be TRBD1 (6 bases). The germline V gene has CDR1 LNHNV and CDR2 YYDKDF (reference sequence). The CDR3 covers 12 residues. Trimming shortened V by 5 bases and J by 8 bases, and 12 bases separated the two germline ends. CDR3 sequence (DNA): TGTGCCACCAGCCAAAGGGGGGGAGGCTACACCTTC. Translating it yields CATSQRGGGYTF.

The rearrangement joins TRBV9 to TRBJ2-3; 8 positions agree with TRBD2. V was clipped by 0 bases and J by 3 bases; unmatched bases: 6. Germline assignment: CDR1 SGDLS and CDR2 YYNGEE. This CDR3 has 16 amino acids. The DNA of the CDR3 is TGTGCCAGCAGCGTAGGAGTAGCGGGACTAACAGATACGCAGTATTTT. Translating it yields CASSVGVAGLTDTQYF.

The V gene is TRBV3-1 (or the pseudogene TRBV3-2), the J gene TRBJ1-4; weak D call: TRBD1 (6 bases). Germline CDR1 LGHDT, CDR2 YNNKEL (reference sequence). Trimming took 5 bases from V and 0 from J, leaving 16 bases between them. This CDR3 region has 17 residues. The CDR3 DNA follows: TGTGCCAGCAGCTTGGCGCAGGGGTTGACAACTAATGAAAAACTGTTTTTT. The encoded protein is CASSLAQGLTTNEKLFF.

This chain joins TRBV6-5 and TRBJ1-3; tentative D call: TRBD1 (6 bases). V lost 6 bases, J lost 0 bases, and 9 bases lay in between. The CDR3 is 14 amino acids. Germline V gives CDR1 MNHEY, CDR2 SVGAGI. This CDR3 reads CASRDSPSGNTIYF. The CDR3 nucleotides are TGTGCCAGCAGGGACAGCCCCTCTGGAAACACCATATATTTT.

The rearrangement uses TRBV30 and TRBJ2-6, with TRBD1 as a possible D gene (5 bases). V was pared by 1 base and J by 3 bases, with 10 bases between. CDR1 is GTSNPN, CDR2 SVGIG, per germline (reference sequence). There are 15 residues in the CDR3. The CDR3 loop reads CAWSGQGYGANVLTF. CDR3 DNA sequence: TGTGCCTGGAGTGGCCAGGGCTATGGGGCCAACGTCCTGACTTTC.

The chain employs TRBV19 and TRBJ1-2; no clear D. Germline lookup yields CDR1 LNHDA and CDR2 SQIVND (reference sequence). The CDR3 loop spans 14 amino acids. With 7 bases removed from V and 4 bases from J, the gap between germline ends came to 16 bases. DNA of the CDR3: TGTGCCAGTACCACTCAGGCGGGCGGCTATGGCTACACCTTC. As protein: CASTTQAGGYGYTF.

This chain joins TRBV13 and TRBJ2-7, with 8 bases that match TRBD2. Germline lookup yields CDR1 PRHDT and CDR2 FYEKMQ (reference sequence). CDR3 length: 15 amino acids. This chain's CDR3 is CPTRAGGGLTYEQYF. The CDR3 DNA reads TGTCCCACCCGGGCCGGGGGGGGGTTAACCTACGAGCAGTACTTC.

Only one count was recorded for this clone. V usage is TRBV6-5 and J usage is TRBJ2-2, with TRBD2 matching 7 bases. Germline V gene lookup returns CDR1 MNHEY and CDR2 SVGAGI. V shed 0 bases, J shed 7 bases, and the junction held 2 bases outside the gene matches. This CDR3 comprises 14 residues. The CDR3, as DNA: TGTGCCAGCAGTTACTCGCGGGAGCACGGGGAGCTGTTTTTT. Translation gives CASSYSREHGELFF.

The chain couples TRBV12-1 to TRBJ2-3; TRBD2 is taken as the D call from the table, unchecked against the DNA. TRBV12-1 is a pseudogene segment. The CDR3 totals 17 residues. This CDR3 is CASSGRVGGRALDTQYF. The CDR3 DNA follows: TGTGCCAGCAGCGGGCGAGTCGGCGGGAGGGCCTTAGATACGCAGTATTTT.

J is TRBJ2-7 and V is TRBV11-2; 7 bases fit TRBD2. The CDR3 loop spans 17 amino acids. V shed 0 bases and J 2 bases; nucleotides not matched to a gene: 10. Germline loops: CDR1 SGHAT, CDR2 FQNNGV. CDR3 in DNA: TGTGCCAGCAGCTTAGAGAGGGCTAGCGGCCTTGCCTACGAGCAGTACTTC. Its translation is CASSLERASGLAYEQYF. The variable domain in full, completed from reference TRBV11-2 and TRBJ2-7, reads EAGVAQSPRYKIIEKRQSVAFWCNPISGHATLYWYQQILGQGPKLLIQFQNNGVVDDSQLPKDRFSAERLKGVDSTLKIQPAKLEDSAVYLCASSLERASGLAYEQYFGPGTRLTVT.

This chain uses TRBV4-1 with TRBJ1-2; TRBD1 matches 9 bases. Germline lookup yields CDR1 MGHRA and CDR2 YSYEKL. The ends lost 5 bases at V and 7 bases at J; junction bases unmatched: 20. The CDR3 runs 18 residues. The CDR3 loop is CASSGTGQGNRPGLGYTF. DNA for the CDR3: TGCGCCAGCAGCGGTACGGGACAGGGAAATCGTCCGGGGCTTGGCTACACCTTC.

V gene TRBV14 combines with J gene TRBJ2-3; TRBD2 aligns across 13 bases. Germline V gene data show CDR1 as SGHDN and CDR2 as FVKESK. The CDR3 runs 16 residues. Trimming cost V 3 bases and J 6 bases; bases outside gene matches: 6. The CDR3 reads CASSHTSGRAQDTQYF. The CDR3, as DNA: TGTGCCAGCAGCCATACTAGCGGGAGGGCCCAGGATACGCAGTATTTT.

The V gene is TRBV28, the J gene TRBJ1-1, with D possibly matching TRBD1 (5 bases). V shed 11 bases and J shed 1 base, with 20 bases lying between them. CDR1 and CDR2 (germline): MDHEN, SYDVKM. The CDR3 contains 15 residues. The CDR3 DNA reads TGTGCCGGGCAACGGGGGGGGATCGGGAACACTGAAGCTTTCTTT. Residues: CAGQRGGIGNTEAFF.

The V gene is TRBV27, the J gene TRBJ2-7, with 14 bases that match TRBD2. Germline CDR1 and CDR2: MNHEY and SMNVEV (reference sequence). With V trimmed by 8 bases and J by 3 bases, 9 bases remained unmatched. The CDR3 extends over 16 amino acids. CDR3 loop: CASLGLGLAGVYEQYF. In nucleotides, the CDR3 is TGTGCCAGCCTGGGCTTGGGACTAGCGGGAGTCTACGAGCAGTACTTC.

This clone was recorded only once. V is TRBV2 and J is TRBJ2-1; tentatively, D is TRBD2 (5 bases). The CDR3 totals 12 residues. The germline V gene has CDR1 SNHLY and CDR2 FYNNEI. V was trimmed by 4 bases and J by 7 bases, leaving 8 bases between them. The CDR3 here is CASSGSGNEQFF. CDR3 bases: TGTGCCAGCAGTGGATCGGGGAATGAGCAGTTCTTC.

The V gene is TRBV25-1, the J gene TRBJ1-4; D uncertain. Germline V lookup: CDR1 MGHDK, CDR2 SYGVNS. The V gene lost 4 bases and the J gene lost 5 bases, with 5 bases spanning the gap. The CDR3 is 12 amino acids. CDR3 DNA: TGTGCCAGCAGTGGAGGAAATGAAAAACTGTTTTTT. This codes for CASSGGNEKLFF.

This clone was recorded once. The genes are TRBV4-1 and TRBJ1-5; a weak D match, TRBD1 (5 bases). V lost 6 bases to trimming and J lost 7 bases, with 16 bases between them. The CDR3 runs 14 residues. Germline V gives CDR1 MGHRA, CDR2 YSYEKL. CDR3: CASSPTDGGQPQHF. The CDR3 DNA reads as TGCGCCAGCAGTCCGACGGACGGGGGACAGCCCCAGCATTTT.

The CDR3 nucleotides read TGCGCCAGCAGCTTGGGGGAGTATGGCTACACCTTC. Translating it yields CASSLGEYGYTF. V gene TRBV5-1 combines with J gene TRBJ1-2; D uncertain. V dropped 0 bases and J dropped 5 bases, with 5 bases sitting between them. Per germline, CDR1 SGHRS and CDR2 YFSETQ. This CDR3 comprises 12 residues.

V usage is TRBV9 and J usage is TRBJ1-3; D ambiguous. The CDR3 consists of 16 residues. Trimming pared 6 bases from V and 0 bases from J, leaving 16 bases between. The germline CDR1 and CDR2 sequences are SGDLS and YYNGEE. Written as DNA, the CDR3 is TGTGCCAGCACCCTTTCGGTTGGGAGCTCTGGAAACACCATATATTTT. Its translation is CASTLSVGSSGNTIYF.

J is TRBJ1-5 and V is TRBV15, with 11 bases aligning to TRBD1. Per the germline V gene, CDR1 is LNHNV and CDR2 is YYDKDF (reference sequence). The CDR3 is 16 amino acids. J gave up 6 bases and V 3 bases, and 7 bases lay outside the gene matches. CDR3 sequence (DNA): TGTGCCACCAGCAGGTCGGGGACAGGGGGTGGTCAGCCCCAGCATTTT. Protein sequence: CATSRSGTGGGQPQHF.